The source of this TCR beta chain is a study of beta chain features in type 1 diabetes. Purities over 95% were achieved in all sorted populations. The sequenced template was cDNA made from the entire isolated RNA. The assay was immunoSEQ multiplex PCR, and TCRdb's table has in-frame clones only and misses some. The sample lists about 650,000 clones, roughly an eighth occurring once. Notes on the study in general: VDJ junctions from type 1 diabetes patients carried fewer insertions and larger deletions. Within each of all four CD4+ subsets, Type 1 diabetes patients had TCRB CDR3s that were moderately but significantly shorter.

Only a few counts were recorded for this clone. Its antigen is still unknown. From germline, CDR1 is LNHNV and CDR2 YYDKDF (reference sequence). The ends were cut back, 5 bases at V and 8 bases at J, with 10 bases in the middle. The CDR3 length is 12 residues. The clonotype comes from a man aged 30-40 years with type 1 diabetes. The V gene is TRBV15, the J gene TRBJ2-1, with a possible D match to TRBD1 (5 bases). The specimen sequenced was naive CD4+ T cells from blood. This CDR3 reads CATSRQLHEQFF. CDR3 bases: TGTGCCACCAGCCGACAGCTCCATGAGCAGTTCTTC.